This TCR beta chain stems from a study of OX40 agonist ivuxolimab in advanced cancers. Whole-study results and caveats: Normalized T-cell clonal expansion was also low in a subset of nonresponders. Among the lowest peripheral clonal expansion occurred in 0.1-3.0 mg/kg partial responders. In general, CD8+ T cells held more expanded clones than CD4+ did, on average. At doses 0.1 to 3.0 mg/kg, CD4+ and CD8+ clones expanded.

Profiled with immunoSEQ multiplex PCR; TCRdb holds only in-frame clones, not every one. The top ten hold roughly 25% of the sample, which has nearly 80,000 clones, 84% seen once. Details on this clone: Its antigen is currently unknown.

Germline CDR1 reads SGHVS; CDR2 reads FNYEAQ. Trimming shortened V by 1 base and J by 6 bases, and 22 bases separated the two germline ends. This CDR3 spans 18 amino acids. This TCR was sampled from an adult with an advanced solid tumor such as melanoma, head and neck, liver or kidney cancer. This chain joins TRBV7-6 and TRBJ2-1; D call uncertain. The sample was CD4+ or CD8+ T cells sorted from blood, taken in a trial of the OX40 agonist ivuxolimab. The CDR3 DNA follows: TGTGCCAGCAGCTTAGGCCTACTTAAGGGTCCCTCGGGCAATGAGCAGTTCTTC. Amino acid sequence: CASSLGLLKGPSGNEQFF.